The 18 T cell receptor beta chains below come from one sample, sequenced in a study of T cell changes during pregnancy in multiple sclerosis. Libraries were prepared by immunoSEQ multiplex PCR; TCRdb keeps only in-frame clonotypes and omits some of them. This sample has about 75,000 clones, with around 92% found just once. Sample: peripheral blood, taken in the first trimester of pregnancy. Source of these receptors: a female donor in good health, enrolled as a control in a pregnancy study.

This clone was counted between two and nine times. The V and J genes are TRBV19 and TRBJ2-2; D is unresolved. The CDR3 loop spans 14 amino acids. CDR1 is LNHDA, CDR2 SQIVND, per germline (reference sequence). V lost 7 bases and J lost 0, with 9 bases in between. The CDR3 sequence is CASNGIANTGELFF. As DNA, the CDR3 is TGTGCCAGTAATGGTATAGCGAACACCGGGGAGCTGTTTTTT.

V usage is TRBV28 and J usage is TRBJ1-1; the D gene is possibly TRBD1 (6 bases). V was trimmed by 4 bases and J by 1 base, leaving 10 bases between them. The CDR3 consists of 14 residues. The germline V gene has CDR1 MDHEN and CDR2 SYDVKM. The CDR3 sequence is CASSSGHPNTEAFF. As DNA, the CDR3 is TGTGCCAGCAGTTCGGGACATCCGAACACTGAAGCTTTCTTT.

This chain uses TRBV6-5 with TRBJ1-2, with D unclear. The CDR3 is 14 amino acids. CDR1 and CDR2 from the germline V gene are MNHEY and SVGAGI. The V end lost 6 bases, the J end lost 3 bases, and 14 bases lay between the germline ends. This CDR3 reads CASSARAPHYGYTF. For the CDR3, the DNA is TGTGCCAGCAGCGCGAGGGCCCCCCACTATGGCTACACCTTC.

V gene TRBV6-6 combines with J gene TRBJ1-5; 12 nucleotides agree with TRBD1. In germline, CDR1 is MNHNY, CDR2 SVGAGI (reference sequence). The trim removed 8 bases at V and 7 bases at J, leaving 6 bases unmatched. This CDR3 region has 14 residues. The CDR3 spells CASSGTGGLQPQHF. Written as DNA, the CDR3 is TGTGCCAGCTCCGGGACAGGGGGCTTACAGCCCCAGCATTTT.

This chain links TRBV28 with TRBJ1-1; weak D call: TRBD1 (5 bases). CDR1 and CDR2 (germline): MDHEN, SYDVKM. The CDR3 extends over 14 amino acids. Trimming stripped 7 bases from V and 6 bases from J, with 18 bases between. For the CDR3, the DNA is TGTGCCAGCACCATCACCGGCGGGGGTTCTGAAGCTTTCTTT. It is translated as CASTITGGGSEAFF.

CDR3 coding DNA: TGTGCCAGCAGTTACCCAGGGAACAGGAACACTGAAGCTTTCTTT. Amino acids: CASSYPGNRNTEAFF. The rearrangement uses TRBV6-5 and TRBJ1-1; tentatively, D is TRBD1 (5 bases). The CDR3 runs to 15 residues. The V and J ends lost 2 bases and 1 base respectively, with 11 bases between them. Germline assignment: CDR1 MNHEY and CDR2 SVGAGI.

The genes are TRBV19 and TRBJ1-6; 7 bases are a match to TRBD1. V lost 3 bases, J lost 0 bases, and 23 bases stayed unmatched. Germline lookup yields CDR1 LNHDA and CDR2 SQIVND (reference sequence). CDR3 length: 23 residues. The CDR3 nucleotides read TGTGCCAGTAGTATTCATCTTCTGACAGGGAGCACGCTCGGGGACTCCTATAATTCACCCCTCCACTTT. Its translation is CASSIHLLTGSTLGDSYNSPLHF.

This rearrangement joins TRBV11-2 to TRBJ2-7; 10 nucleotides line up with TRBD2. Germline CDR1 reads SGHAT; CDR2 reads FQNNGV. This CDR3 spans 19 amino acids. The V gene end was trimmed by 1 base and the J gene end by 4 bases; junction bases not matched to a gene: 16. The CDR3 DNA is TGTGCCAGCAGCTTAGGGTGGCGTCTAGCGGGAGAGGTGGAATACGAGCAGTACTTC. Translation: CASSLGWRLAGEVEYEQYF.

This rearrangement joins TRBV19 to TRBJ2-7, with 7 bases aligning to TRBD1. The CDR3 contains 14 residues. With 8 bases clipped from V and 5 bases from J, the junction kept 12 bases outside the gene matches. The germline V gene encodes CDR1 LNHDA and CDR2 SQIVND (reference sequence). The CDR3 region is CASGKRQGGNEQYF. The CDR3 nucleotides are TGTGCCAGTGGCAAACGACAGGGTGGCAACGAGCAGTACTTC.

The rearrangement uses TRBV5-1 and TRBJ1-3; D may be TRBD1 (5 bases). This CDR3 has 14 amino acids. Germline-derived CDR1 and CDR2 are SGHRS and YFSETQ. V gave up 6 bases and J gave up 0 bases, with 10 bases separating them. CDR3 region: CASKDTVSGNTIYF. In nucleotides, the CDR3 is TGCGCCAGCAAGGACACAGTCTCTGGAAACACCATATATTTT.

This rearrangement joins TRBV9 to TRBJ2-2, with D hard to call. With 2 bases removed from V and 7 bases from J, the gap between germline ends came to 6 bases. The CDR3 contains 12 residues. CDR1 SGDLS and CDR2 YYNGEE come from the germline V gene. CDR3 protein: CASSVGVGELFF. The CDR3 DNA is TGTGCCAGCAGCGTCGGTGTCGGGGAGCTGTTTTTT.

A remark on this clone: At one end, the junction sequence differs from germline, possibly due to a read error. V and J are TRBV10-3 and TRBJ1-2, with 8 bases that match TRBD1. The CDR3 extends over 13 amino acids. Germline CDR1 and CDR2: ENHRY and SYGVKD. The CDR3 region has the DNA TGTGCCGTCAGGGGGCGCACCGGCTATGGCTACACCTTC. Protein product: CAVRGRTGYGYTF.

J is TRBJ1-2 and V is TRBV6-5; D is possibly TRBD1 (5 bases). V shed 8 bases and J shed 6 bases, with 19 bases lying between them. Germline V gene data show CDR1 as MNHEY and CDR2 as SVGAGI. The CDR3 runs to 14 residues. The CDR3 region is CASGATGVFNGYTF. The DNA for the CDR3 is TGTGCCAGCGGGGCGACTGGGGTCTTCAATGGCTACACCTTC.

V gene TRBV5-6 combines with J gene TRBJ1-6; D remains unclear. There are 17 residues in the CDR3. Trimming removed 0 bases at V and 0 bases at J, with 10 bases between. CDR1 and CDR2 (germline): SGHDT, YYEEEE. CDR3 coding DNA: TGTGCCAGCAGCTTGGGAAGCGGGAGCTCCTATAATTCACCCCTCCACTTT. It is translated as CASSLGSGSSYNSPLHF.

This chain joins TRBV5-1 and TRBJ2-3; D may be TRBD2 (6 bases). The CDR3 runs 13 residues. Per the germline V gene, CDR1 is SGHRS and CDR2 is YFSETQ. Trimming took 5 bases from V and 2 from J, leaving 9 bases between them. CDR3 coding DNA: TGCGCCAGCAGGGAGGGCTCCACAGATACGCAGTATTTT. Encoded protein: CASREGSTDTQYF.

The chain uses TRBV5-1 and TRBJ2-1, with no clear D. From germline, CDR1 is SGHRS and CDR2 YFSETQ. With 1 base removed from V and 6 bases from J, the gap between germline ends came to 8 bases. The CDR3 totals 13 residues. This chain's CDR3 is CASSLYTSNEQFF. The CDR3 coding sequence is TGCGCCAGCAGCTTGTATACGAGCAATGAGCAGTTCTTC.

The chain is built from TRBV7-2 and TRBJ2-7; the match to TRBD2 covers 8 bases. With V trimmed by 3 bases and J by 0 bases, 4 bases remained unmatched. This CDR3 is 15 amino acids long. The germline gives CDR1 SGHTA, CDR2 FQGNSA. This CDR3 reads CASSLAGGPSYEQYF. CDR3 coding DNA: TGTGCCAGCAGCTTGGCGGGGGGCCCCTCCTACGAGCAGTACTTC.

This chain joins TRBV4-1 and TRBJ2-7; 9 nucleotides match TRBD1. The V segment lost 3 bases and the J segment 0 bases; nucleotides outside the gene matches: 12. CDR1 and CDR2 (germline): MGHRA, YSYEKL. The CDR3 spans 18 residues. The CDR3 coding sequence is TGCGCCAGCAGCCACCCCGGGACAGGGACCATTGTCTCCTACGAGCAGTACTTC. This translates into CASSHPGTGTIVSYEQYF.